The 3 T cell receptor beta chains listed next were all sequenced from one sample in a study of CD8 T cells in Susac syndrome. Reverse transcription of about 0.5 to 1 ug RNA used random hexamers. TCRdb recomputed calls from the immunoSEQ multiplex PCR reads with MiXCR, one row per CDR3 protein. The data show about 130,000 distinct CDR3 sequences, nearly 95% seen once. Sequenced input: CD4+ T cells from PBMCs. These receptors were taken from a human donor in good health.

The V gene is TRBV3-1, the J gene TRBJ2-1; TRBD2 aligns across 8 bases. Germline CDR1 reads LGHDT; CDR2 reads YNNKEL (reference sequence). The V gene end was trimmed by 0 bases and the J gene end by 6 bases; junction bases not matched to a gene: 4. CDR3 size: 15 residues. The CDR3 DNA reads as TGTGCCAGCAGCCAAGACCGAGGGACTAGCAATGAGCAGTTCTTC. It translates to CASSQDRGTSNEQFF.

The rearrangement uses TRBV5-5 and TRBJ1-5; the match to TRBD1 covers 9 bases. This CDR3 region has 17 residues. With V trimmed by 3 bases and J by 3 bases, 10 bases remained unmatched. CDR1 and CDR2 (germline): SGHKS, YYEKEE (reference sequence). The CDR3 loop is CASSWGTGIIANQPQHF. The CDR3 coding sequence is TGTGCCAGCAGCTGGGGGACAGGGATTATAGCCAATCAGCCCCAGCATTTT.

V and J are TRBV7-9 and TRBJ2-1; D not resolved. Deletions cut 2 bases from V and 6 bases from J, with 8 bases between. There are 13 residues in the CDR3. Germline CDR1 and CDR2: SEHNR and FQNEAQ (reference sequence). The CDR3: CASSLWGRNEQFF. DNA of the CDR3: TGTGCCAGCAGCTTATGGGGTCGCAATGAGCAGTTCTTC. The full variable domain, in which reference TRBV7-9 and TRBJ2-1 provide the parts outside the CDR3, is DTGVSQNPRHKITKRGQNVTFRCDPISEHNRLYWYRQTLGQGPEFLTYFQNEAQLEKSRLLSDRFSAERPKGSFSTLEIQRTEQGDSAMYLCASSLWGRNEQFFGPGTRLTVL.